The rows below give T cell receptor beta chains drawn from one sample of a study of blood T cell repertoires in COVID-19. Profiled with immunoSEQ multiplex PCR; TCRdb holds only in-frame clones, not every one. This table has about 170,000 clones, 80% to 90% appearing once. Sequencing was carried out using peripheral blood. These receptors came from an elderly woman with acute or convalescent COVID-19. Both conserved end residues are trimmed from each CDR3. Where a row states a size, it is once, few, many or the class of an expanded clone; other rows omit it.

V,size,CDR3
TRBV19,-,ASSIGPGISYNEQF
TRBV18,medium-sized,ASSPGGISVDQPQH
TRBV5-6,once,ASLRVGEDYGYT
TRBV20-1,-,SASRTSGNTDTQY
TRBV3-1/TRBV3-2,-,ASSTTGGPNEKLF
TRBV19,-,ASITDLGARAF
TRBV4-3,-,ASSQDPAGTGELF
TRBV28,-,ASSSSPSNVLT
TRBV2,-,ASSDRGRNYGYT
TRBV9,many,ASSAQTGANVLT
TRBV7-2,-,ASSLFGPSTDTQY
TRBV6-5,-,ASSLMDRPYNEQF
TRBV5-1,-,ASNSAGTVNTEAF
TRBV6-5,-,ASGPRGYTGELF
TRBV3-1/TRBV3-2,-,ASSQRTSGGGTQY
TRBV27,-,ASMMTGGYEQY
TRBV28,-,ASRPGGPQPQH
TRBV5-1,-,ASSLNAGNEQY
TRBV6-2/TRBV6-3,-,ASSYQTSVQY
TRBV6-5,-,ASSYQASTDTQY